These 26 T cell receptor beta chains share one sample of origin, sequenced in a study of beta chain features in type 1 diabetes. The sequenced template was cDNA made from the entire isolated RNA. The method was immunoSEQ multiplex PCR; TCRdb's version includes in-frame clones alone and lacks a portion of them. The table has around 250,000 clones, 27% seen once; the top ten hold roughly 4%. Sequencing input: central memory CD4+ T cells from blood. The receptors come from a man aged 25-40 years in good health.

The chain uses TRBV9 and TRBJ2-3, with a weak D call TRBD2 (5 bases). In germline, CDR1 is SGDLS, CDR2 YYNGEE. The CDR3 contains 14 residues. Trimming removed 1 base at V and 5 bases at J, with 11 bases between. DNA of the CDR3: TGTGCCAGCAGCGTACACCCTACTAGAGATACGCAGTATTTT. Its protein is CASSVHPTRDTQYF.

The rearrangement uses TRBV30 and TRBJ2-7, with D perhaps assigned TRBD1 or TRBD2 (5 bases each). CDR3 length equals 13 residues. Germline V gives CDR1 GTSNPN, CDR2 SVGIG (reference sequence). With 4 bases removed from V and 4 bases from J, the gap between germline ends came to 14 bases. The CDR3 loop reads CAWTGTQRYEQYF. In DNA, the CDR3 is TGTGCCTGGACCGGGACCCAGAGGTACGAGCAGTACTTC.

This chain connects TRBV15 to TRBJ2-7, with 7 bases matching TRBD1. The germline CDR1 and CDR2 sequences are LNHNV and YYDKDF (reference sequence). The V segment lost 0 bases and the J segment 3 bases; nucleotides outside the gene matches: 11. The CDR3 runs 17 residues. In DNA form, the CDR3 reads TGTGCCACCAGCAGAGATCGGCCCGGACAGGCCGGCTACGAGCAGTACTTC. This translates into CATSRDRPGQAGYEQYF.

There are a few counts of this clone. The genes are TRBV29-1 and TRBJ2-5; no clear D gene. The V gene's germline CDR1 is SQVTM and CDR2 ANQGSEA. The CDR3 consists of 14 residues. The ends were cut back, 5 bases at V and 5 bases at J, with 18 bases in the middle. This CDR3 is CSVLPSGPPETQYF. The CDR3 DNA reads TGCAGCGTTCTACCGTCTGGGCCTCCCGAGACCCAGTACTTC. Complete variable domain (other parts from reference TRBV29-1 and TRBJ2-5): SAVISQKPSRDICQRGTSLTIQCQVDSQVTMMFWYRQQPGQSLTLIATANQGSEATYESGFVIDKFPISRPNLTFSTLTVSNMSPEDSSIYLCSVLPSGPPETQYFGPGTRLLVL.

This clone was observed a handful of times. The chain is built from TRBV4-3 and TRBJ2-1; D unresolved. The CDR3 consists of 13 residues. V shed 1 base and J shed 4 bases, with 5 bases lying between them. The germline gives CDR1 LGHNA, CDR2 YSLEER. The CDR3, as DNA: TGCGCCAGCAGCCAAGGCCAATACAATGAGCAGTTCTTC. Its protein product is CASSQGQYNEQFF.

This clone turned up a few times. The rearrangement links TRBV27 to TRBJ2-3; no clear D gene. The ends were cut back, 2 bases at V and 0 bases at J, with 9 bases in the middle. The germline V gene has CDR1 MNHEY and CDR2 SMNVEV (reference sequence). The CDR3 length is 15 residues. In DNA form, the CDR3 reads TGTGCCAGCAGTTTAATGGCCTACAGCACAGATACGCAGTATTTT. It encodes CASSLMAYSTDTQYF.

The rearrangement uses TRBV27 and TRBJ2-5, with TRBD2 matching over 11 bases. Trimming at V came to 3 bases and at J to 7 bases, leaving 16 bases not matched to a gene. Germline values: CDR1 MNHEY, CDR2 SMNVEV (reference sequence). The CDR3 covers 18 residues. The CDR3 sequence is CASSLDSGRVTNLGTQYF. In DNA form, the CDR3 reads TGTGCCAGCAGTTTGGATAGCGGGAGGGTGACTAATCTGGGGACCCAGTACTTC.

The chain carries TRBV14 and TRBJ2-1, with a possible D match to TRBD1 (6 bases). Germline V gene lookup returns CDR1 SGHDN and CDR2 FVKESK. The CDR3 has 12 residues. Trimming shortened V by 5 bases and J by 10 bases, and 12 bases separated the two germline ends. The CDR3: CASSASGAEQFF. The CDR3 nucleotides are TGTGCCAGCAGCGCATCAGGGGCGGAGCAGTTCTTC.

The chain links TRBV19 to TRBJ2-3, with TRBD2 identical over 8 bases. CDR1 is LNHDA and CDR2 is SQIVND in the germline V gene (reference sequence). The V segment lost 5 bases and the J segment 4 bases; nucleotides outside the gene matches: 5. This CDR3 comprises 14 residues. The CDR3 sequence is CASSLWTSPDTQYF. CDR3 bases: TGTGCCAGTAGTCTCTGGACTAGCCCAGATACGCAGTATTTT.

About this clone itself: Distinct nucleotide sequences in the sample also encode this CDR3. The chain links TRBV6-6 to TRBJ2-3, with a weak D call TRBD2 (6 bases). In germline, CDR1 is MNHNY, CDR2 SVGAGI (reference sequence). With 2 bases removed from V and 0 bases from J, the gap between germline ends came to 6 bases. The CDR3 length is 14 residues. CDR3 region: CASSYAGSTDTQYF. In DNA, the CDR3 is TGTGCCAGCAGTTACGCGGGGAGCACAGATACGCAGTATTTT.

The rearrangement links TRBV7-6 to TRBJ2-5, with D possibly matching TRBD2 (6 bases). V lost 5 bases and J lost 5, with 15 bases in between. Per germline, CDR1 SGHVS and CDR2 FNYEAQ. The length of the CDR3 is 14 residues. In DNA, the CDR3 is TGTGCCAGCAGCCTCCCCGGAGGGCGGGAGACCCAGTACTTC. It yields the protein CASSLPGGRETQYF.

This clone appeared many times. This chain uses TRBV28 with TRBJ2-1, with TRBD2 matching over 7 bases. V was pared by 7 bases and J by 1 base, with 16 bases of the junction left unmatched. Germline CDR1 reads MDHEN; CDR2 reads SYDVKM. There are 18 residues in the CDR3. CDR3 loop: CASKLREGLLSSYNEQFF. The CDR3 DNA follows: TGTGCCAGCAAACTGAGGGAGGGCCTGTTATCGTCCTACAATGAGCAGTTCTTC.

This sequence joins TRBV27 and TRBJ2-1; 9 bases fit TRBD2. The germline CDR1 and CDR2 sequences are MNHEY and SMNVEV (reference sequence). With V trimmed by 5 bases and J by 7 bases, 9 bases remained unmatched. The CDR3 extends over 15 amino acids. Written as DNA, the CDR3 is TGTGCCAGCAGTCCACAGGGGACTAGCATAAATGAGCAGTTCTTC. This translates into CASSPQGTSINEQFF.

The chain carries TRBV10-3 and TRBJ2-1, with 8 bases lining up with TRBD2. CDR3 length: 16 residues. V lost 2 bases, J lost 7 bases, and 10 bases stayed unmatched. Germline V gene lookup returns CDR1 ENHRY and CDR2 SYGVKD. CDR3 amino acids: CAISELGSGVGNEQFF. In nucleotides, the CDR3 is TGTGCCATCAGTGAGCTCGGTAGCGGGGTAGGGAATGAGCAGTTCTTC.

The chain employs TRBV29-1 and TRBJ2-3; D gene ambiguous. Germline loops: CDR1 SQVTM, CDR2 ANQGSEA. The CDR3 is made up of 14 amino acids. The V gene lost 2 bases and the J gene lost 6 bases, with 15 bases spanning the gap. CDR3 amino acids: CSVEWPYPRDTQYF. The CDR3 DNA reads TGCAGCGTTGAATGGCCTTACCCGAGGGATACGCAGTATTTT.

The table lists this clone with many counts. The chain is built from TRBV13 and TRBJ2-7; D remains unclear. The V gene's germline CDR1 is PRHDT and CDR2 FYEKMQ (reference sequence). Trimming cost V 2 bases and J 4 bases, with 6 bases left between them. This CDR3 spans 12 amino acids. The CDR3 sequence is CASSLSGYEQYF. The CDR3 nucleotides read TGTGCCAGCAGCTTATCGGGTTACGAGCAGTACTTC. Drawing the rest from reference TRBV13 and TRBJ2-7, the complete variable domain is AAGVIQSPRHLIKEKRETATLKCYPIPRHDTVYWYQQGPGQDPQFLISFYEKMQSDKGSIPDRFSAQQFSDYHSELNMSSLELGDSALYFCASSLSGYEQYFGPGTRLTVT.

The chain joins TRBV29-1 to TRBJ2-5, with a weak D call TRBD1 (6 bases). The CDR3 totals 13 residues. Germline V gene sequence: CDR1 SQVTM, CDR2 ANQGSEA. V lost 4 bases, J lost 5 bases, and 14 bases lay in between. The CDR3 nucleotides are TGCAGCGTTGTTTGGGGGCCTGGGGAGACCCAGTACTTC. It yields the protein CSVVWGPGETQYF.

The V call is TRBV28, the J call TRBJ2-3; 7 positions agree with TRBD2. The CDR3 spans 16 residues. Germline V CDR1 and CDR2: MDHEN, SYDVKM. V was clipped by 2 bases and J by 1 base; unmatched bases: 6. The chain's CDR3 is CASSLRSSGRTDTQYF. The CDR3, as DNA: TGTGCCAGCAGTTTAAGGTCTAGCGGTCGCACAGATACGCAGTATTTT.

The rearrangement links TRBV27 to TRBJ2-1; 7 bases line up with TRBD1. The CDR3 is made up of 13 amino acids. The germline V gene encodes CDR1 MNHEY and CDR2 SMNVEV (reference sequence). Trimming took 2 bases from V and 10 from J; bases not matched to a gene: 5. The DNA of the CDR3 is TGTGCCAGCAGTTTAGACAGGGTCGGGGAGCAGTTCTTC. This gives the protein CASSLDRVGEQFF.

The chain joins TRBV7-7 to TRBJ2-2; D remains ambiguous. V was trimmed by 3 bases and J by 2 bases, leaving 10 bases between them. Per the germline V gene, CDR1 is SSHAT and CDR2 is FNYEAQ (reference sequence). This CDR3 is built from 15 residues. CDR3 loop: CASSFSPANTGELFF. The CDR3 coding sequence is TGTGCCAGCAGCTTCTCCCCGGCTAACACCGGGGAGCTGTTTTTT.

Notes on this clone: It differs at one base from a far larger clone, so likely a read error. The same CDR3 also results from other DNA sequences found in this sample. The chain joins TRBV30 to TRBJ2-1, with 9 bases aligning to TRBD2. Trimming removed 3 bases from V and 8 bases from J; junction bases left unmatched: 14. Germline V CDR1 and CDR2: GTSNPN, SVGIG (reference sequence). The CDR3 totals 16 residues. CDR3 protein: CAWRGGDSGRLYEQFF. CDR3 sequence (DNA): TGTGCCTGGAGGGGGGGTGATAGCGGGAGACTCTATGAGCAGTTCTTC.

This clone appeared once. This chain uses TRBV29-1 with TRBJ1-2, with D perhaps matching TRBD1 (6 bases). The V gene lost 4 bases and the J gene lost 4 bases, with 10 bases spanning the gap. The CDR3 covers 12 residues. CDR1 and CDR2 from the germline V gene are SQVTM and ANQGSEA. This CDR3 is CSVAGAAYGYTF. Written as DNA, the CDR3 is TGCAGCGTTGCGGGGGCAGCCTATGGCTACACCTTC.

This clone turned up a few times. This sequence joins TRBV30 and TRBJ1-1; 7 nucleotides match TRBD1. With 5 bases clipped from V and 2 bases from J, the junction kept 8 bases outside the gene matches. Germline loops: CDR1 GTSNPN, CDR2 SVGIG (reference sequence). The CDR3 contains 14 residues. The CDR3 nucleotides read TGTGCCTGGGCACGGGACAGACTAAACACTGAAGCTTTCTTT. Translating gives CAWARDRLNTEAFF.

This clone came up a few times. This sequence joins TRBV7-9 and TRBJ2-4; D possibly corresponds to TRBD2 (6 bases). This CDR3 spans 12 amino acids. The germline V and J ends were trimmed by 5 bases and 12 bases, with 14 bases remaining between them. Germline values: CDR1 SEHNR, CDR2 FQNEAQ (reference sequence). CDR3 loop: CASSRDSGRQYF. For the CDR3, the DNA is TGTGCCAGCAGCCGGGACTCGGGGCGTCAGTACTTC.

This clone was seen many times. V gene TRBV7-9 combines with J gene TRBJ2-5; 7 bases agree with TRBD1. After removal of 6 bases from V and 2 bases from J, the junction contained 9 bases not matched to a gene. CDR1 SEHNR and CDR2 FQNEAQ come from the germline V gene (reference sequence). The CDR3 has 15 amino acids. The CDR3 coding sequence is TGTGCCAGCAGTTCGAGCGCCAGGGGGCAAGAGACCCAGTACTTC. Translation gives CASSSSARGQETQYF.

The chain uses TRBV6-5 and TRBJ2-1, with D possibly matching TRBD1 (5 bases). From germline, CDR1 is MNHEY and CDR2 SVGAGI. The CDR3 consists of 12 residues. V was shortened by 8 bases and J by 6 bases, with 11 bases between the two germline ends. CDR3 sequence: CASYNRRNEQFF. In nucleotides, the CDR3 is TGTGCCAGCTATAACAGGCGCAATGAGCAGTTCTTC.